The clone carrying this TCR beta chain was seen a handful of times. Its target is unknown. These data belong to a study of beta chain features in type 1 diabetes. The wider study: The study found patients and healthy donors alike in age, gender and cell yields. General observations from the study: Across all four CD4+ subsets, people with type 1 diabetes showed modestly shorter TCRB CDR3s.

This CDR3 region has 16 residues. Only one heparinised blood draw was taken per donor, and its volume averaged approximately 100 mL. Each population that was sorted was more than 95% pure. Of the isolated RNA, all was reverse transcribed, and so the sequenced material was expressed TCRB transcripts. Some clones are missing from TCRdb's copy, which holds only in-frame ones; the method was immunoSEQ multiplex PCR. The data hold roughly 160,000 clones, with over 6% observed a single time. This chain uses TRBV21-1 with TRBJ2-1; the D call in the table, TRBD1, was not verified against the DNA. TRBV21-1 is a recognized pseudogene. This sequence was found in a man between 18 and 29 years old with type 1 diabetes. Sequencing input: central memory CD4+ T cells from blood. CDR3 in amino acids: CASSARQQVAYNEQFF. CDR3 nucleotides: TGTGCCAGCAGCGCTCGCCAGCAGGTAGCCTACAATGAGCAGTTCTTC.